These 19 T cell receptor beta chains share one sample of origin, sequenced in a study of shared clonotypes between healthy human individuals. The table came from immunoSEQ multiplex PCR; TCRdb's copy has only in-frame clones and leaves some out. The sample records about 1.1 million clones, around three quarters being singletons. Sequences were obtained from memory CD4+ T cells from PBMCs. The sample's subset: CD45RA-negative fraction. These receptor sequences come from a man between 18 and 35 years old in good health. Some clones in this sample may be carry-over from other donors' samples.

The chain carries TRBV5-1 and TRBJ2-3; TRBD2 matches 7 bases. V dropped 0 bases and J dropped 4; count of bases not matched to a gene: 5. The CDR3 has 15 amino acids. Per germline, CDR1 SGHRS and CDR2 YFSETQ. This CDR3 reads CASSLVVGGADTQYF. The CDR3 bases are TGCGCCAGCAGCTTGGTGGTGGGAGGGGCAGATACGCAGTATTTT.

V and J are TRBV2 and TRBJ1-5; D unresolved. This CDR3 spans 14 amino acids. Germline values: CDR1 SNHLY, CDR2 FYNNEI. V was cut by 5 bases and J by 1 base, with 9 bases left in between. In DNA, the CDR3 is TGTGCCAGCAGTTTCCTAAGCAGCAATCAGCCCCAGCATTTT. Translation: CASSFLSSNQPQHF.

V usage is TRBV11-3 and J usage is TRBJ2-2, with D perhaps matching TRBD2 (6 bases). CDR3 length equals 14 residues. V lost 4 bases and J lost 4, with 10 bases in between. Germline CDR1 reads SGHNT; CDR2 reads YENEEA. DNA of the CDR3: TGTGCCAGCAGCTCCGAGACTAGCACCGGGGAGCTGTTTTTT. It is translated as CASSSETSTGELFF.

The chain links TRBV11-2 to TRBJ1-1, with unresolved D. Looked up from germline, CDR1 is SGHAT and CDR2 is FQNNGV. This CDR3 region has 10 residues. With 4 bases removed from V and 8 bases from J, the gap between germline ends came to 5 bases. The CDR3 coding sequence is TGTGCCAGCAGCTGGTTAGAAGCTTTCTTT. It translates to CASSWLEAFF.

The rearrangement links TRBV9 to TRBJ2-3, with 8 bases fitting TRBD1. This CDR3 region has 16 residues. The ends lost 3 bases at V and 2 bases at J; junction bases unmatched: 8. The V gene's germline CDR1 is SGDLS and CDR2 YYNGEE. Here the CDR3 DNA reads TGTGCCAGCAGCGGCCCCGGGACAGGTTCCACAGATACGCAGTATTTT. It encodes CASSGPGTGSTDTQYF.

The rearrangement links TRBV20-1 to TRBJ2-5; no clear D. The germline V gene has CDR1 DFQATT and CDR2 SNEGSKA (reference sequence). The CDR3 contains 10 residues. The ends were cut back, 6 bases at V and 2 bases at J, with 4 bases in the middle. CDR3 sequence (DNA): TGCAGTGCCATACAAGAGACCCAGTACTTC. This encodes CSAIQETQYF.

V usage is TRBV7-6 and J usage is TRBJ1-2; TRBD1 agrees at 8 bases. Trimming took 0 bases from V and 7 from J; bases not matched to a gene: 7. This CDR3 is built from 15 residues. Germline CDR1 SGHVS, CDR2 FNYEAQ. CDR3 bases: TGTGCCAGCAGCTTAGCCCTGACAGGGGTAGGTGGCTACACCTTC. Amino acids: CASSLALTGVGGYTF.

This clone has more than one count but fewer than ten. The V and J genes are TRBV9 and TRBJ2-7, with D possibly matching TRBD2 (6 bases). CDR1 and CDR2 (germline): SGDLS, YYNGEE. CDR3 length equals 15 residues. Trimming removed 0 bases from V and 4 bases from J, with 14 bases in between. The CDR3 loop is CASSVEAGSHYEQYF. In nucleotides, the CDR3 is TGTGCCAGCAGCGTAGAGGCGGGAAGCCATTACGAGCAGTACTTC.

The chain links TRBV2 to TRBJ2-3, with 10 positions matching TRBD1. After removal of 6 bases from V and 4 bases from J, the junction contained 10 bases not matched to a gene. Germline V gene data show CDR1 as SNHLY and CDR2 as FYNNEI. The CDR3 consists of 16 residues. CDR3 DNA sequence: TGTGCCAGCAGCAGGGACAGGGGTGGACCAGCAGATACGCAGTATTTT. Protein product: CASSRDRGGPADTQYF.

DNA for the CDR3: TGTGCCAGCAGTGAGAATTTTGGGTTCGAATACAATGAGCAGTTCTTC. Translated, it gives CASSENFGFEYNEQFF. The rearrangement joins TRBV6-1 to TRBJ2-1; D is undetermined. CDR1 and CDR2 (germline): MNHNS, SASEGT. The ends were cut back, 3 bases at V and 4 bases at J, with 16 bases in the middle. This CDR3 comprises 16 residues.

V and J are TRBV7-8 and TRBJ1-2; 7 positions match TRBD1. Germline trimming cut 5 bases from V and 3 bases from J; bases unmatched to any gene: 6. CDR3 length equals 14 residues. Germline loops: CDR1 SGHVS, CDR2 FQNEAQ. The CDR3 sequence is CASSGYGQDYGYTF. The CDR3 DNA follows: TGTGCCAGCAGCGGGTACGGACAGGACTATGGCTACACCTTC. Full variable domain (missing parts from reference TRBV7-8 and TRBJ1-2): GAGVSQSPRYKVAKRGQDVALRCDPISGHVSLFWYQQALGQGPEFLTYFQNEAQLDKSGLPSDRFFAERPEGSVSTLKIQRTQQEDSAVYLCASSGYGQDYGYTFGSGTRLTVV.

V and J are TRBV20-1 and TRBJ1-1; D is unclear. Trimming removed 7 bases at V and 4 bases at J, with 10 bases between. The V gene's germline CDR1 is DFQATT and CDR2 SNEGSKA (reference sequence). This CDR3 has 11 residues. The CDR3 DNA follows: TGCAGTGGGAGGGTTGGCACTGAAGCTTTCTTT. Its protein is CSGRVGTEAFF.

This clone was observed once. The CDR3, as DNA: TGTGCCAGCAGCTTGGGGGCTCGGGGCTATGGCTACACCTTC. As protein: CASSLGARGYGYTF. The rearrangement links TRBV5-4 to TRBJ1-2, with unresolved D. V lost 0 bases to trimming and J lost 4 bases, with 10 bases between them. This CDR3 is built from 14 residues. Germline V gives CDR1 SGHNT, CDR2 YYREEE (reference sequence).

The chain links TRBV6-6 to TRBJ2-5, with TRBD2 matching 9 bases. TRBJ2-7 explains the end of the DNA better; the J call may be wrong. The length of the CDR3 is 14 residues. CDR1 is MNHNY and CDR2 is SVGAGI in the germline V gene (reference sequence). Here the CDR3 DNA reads TGTGCCAGCAGCTACGGACTAGCGAGCTACGAGCAGTACTTC. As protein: CASSYGLASYEQYF.

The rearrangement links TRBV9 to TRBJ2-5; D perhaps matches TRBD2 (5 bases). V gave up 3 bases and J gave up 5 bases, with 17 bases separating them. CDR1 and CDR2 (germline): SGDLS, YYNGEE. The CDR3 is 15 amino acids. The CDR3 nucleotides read TGTGCCAGCAGCGGAAGTGGAGTATCGGGGGAGACCCAGTACTTC. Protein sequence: CASSGSGVSGETQYF.

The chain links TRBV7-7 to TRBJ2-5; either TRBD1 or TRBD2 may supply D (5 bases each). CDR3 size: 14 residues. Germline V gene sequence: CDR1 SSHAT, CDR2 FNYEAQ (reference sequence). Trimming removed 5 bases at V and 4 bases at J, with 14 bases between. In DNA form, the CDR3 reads TGTGCCAGCAGCCCGGGGACCGGCGGAGAGACCCAGTACTTC. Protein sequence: CASSPGTGGETQYF. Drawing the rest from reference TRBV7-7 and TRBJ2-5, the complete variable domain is GAGVSQSPRYKVTKRGQDVTLRCDPISSHATLYWYQQALGQGPEFLTYFNYEAQPDKSGLPSDRFSAERPEGSISTLTIQRTEQRDSAMYRCASSPGTGGETQYFGPGTRLLVL.

The CDR3 region is CASSLPNEQFF. In DNA form, the CDR3 reads TGTGCCAGCAGCTTGCCCAATGAGCAGTTCTTC. This sequence joins TRBV5-4 and TRBJ2-1; D not resolved. V lost 1 base and J 6 bases, leaving 2 bases between the germline ends. The germline V gene encodes CDR1 SGHNT and CDR2 YYREEE (reference sequence). This CDR3 is 11 amino acids long.

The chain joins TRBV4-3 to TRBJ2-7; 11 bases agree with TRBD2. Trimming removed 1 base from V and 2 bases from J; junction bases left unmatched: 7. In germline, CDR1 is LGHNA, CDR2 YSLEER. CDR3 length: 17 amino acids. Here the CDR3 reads CASSQATPGLAAYEQYF. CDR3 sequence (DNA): TGCGCCAGCAGCCAAGCCACACCGGGACTAGCGGCCTACGAGCAGTACTTC.

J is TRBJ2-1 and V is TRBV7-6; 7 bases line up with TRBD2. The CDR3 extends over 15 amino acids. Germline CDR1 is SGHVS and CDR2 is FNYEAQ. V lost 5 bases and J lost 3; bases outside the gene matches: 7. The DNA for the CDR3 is TGTGCCAGCAGCAAACGACTAGCAGACTACAATGAGCAGTTCTTC. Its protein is CASSKRLADYNEQFF. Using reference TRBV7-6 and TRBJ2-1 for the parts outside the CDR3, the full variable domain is GAGVSQSPRYKVTKRGQDVALRCDPISGHVSLYWYRQALGQGPEFLTYFNYEAQQDKSGLPNDRFSAERPEGSISTLTIQRTEQRDSAMYRCASSKRLADYNEQFFGPGTRLTVL.